Reported below is one T cell receptor beta chain. Its antigen is still unknown. Germline V gives CDR1 LNHDA, CDR2 SQIVND (reference sequence). CDR3 length: 15 amino acids. The V gene end was trimmed by 7 bases and the J gene end by 5 bases; junction bases not matched to a gene: 11. The sample belongs to a study of T cell responses to AZD1222 COVID-19 vaccine. Broader study findings: Sampled repertoires all dated from after the peak T cell response. CD4 TCRs associated with vaccination spanned spike, dominating at 160-218 and 743-854. Unmutated variant regions are reportedly targeted by nearly half of spike-specific TCRs. Clonal diversity was possibly underestimated, and the donors were mostly white British, with more females.

Generated by immunoSEQ multiplex PCR, the TCRdb table keeps only in-frame clones and is missing some. The sample records 95,000 to 130,000 clones, approximately 83% being singletons. The material was peripheral blood, obtained on day 0 of MenACWY control vaccination. This chain connects TRBV19 to TRBJ2-5; TRBD1 aligns across 9 bases. The clonotype was recovered from an adult in good health. The CDR3 DNA follows: TGTGCCAGTACCAACCTGGGGACAGGGCCGGAGACCCAGTACTTC. It is translated as CASTNLGTGPETQYF. The entire variable domain, with the rest obtained from reference TRBV19 and TRBJ2-5, is as follows: DGGITQSPKYLFRKEGQNVTLSCEQNLNHDAMYWYRQDPGQGLRLIYYSQIVNDFQKGDIAEGYSVSREKKESFPLTVTSAQKNPTAFYLCASTNLGTGPETQYFGPGTRLLVL.